These T cell receptor beta chains were read from a single sample in a study of breast tumors, draining lymph nodes, adjacent tissues. Using its own MiXCR run on the multiplex PCR reads, TCRdb lists one record per CDR3 protein. The table lists about 180,000 distinct CDR3 sequences, roughly 30% of them singletons, with roughly 4.5% in the top ten. Sequenced sample: axillary lymph node tissue. These receptors all come from a female donor with breast cancer. Some clones in this sample may be carry-over from other donors' samples. The CDR3 runs from the conserved cysteine through the conserved F or W. The D gene is left open where the match is weak. Some rows mark clone size as missing; the rest say once, few, many or name a class of expanded clone.

J	size	D	V	CDR3	DNA
TRBJ1-6	.	TRBD1	TRBV6-2/TRBV6-3	CASSPRQGGNSPLHF	TGTGCCAGCAGTCCGCGACAGGGGGGCAATTCACCCCTCCACTTT
TRBJ2-1	many	.	TRBV4-2	CASSQAGRVANNEQFF	TGTGCCAGCAGCCAAGCGGGTAGGGTGGCCAACAATGAGCAGTTCTTC
TRBJ1-5	.	.	TRBV6-2/TRBV6-3	CASSSTWAGGNQPQHF	TGTGCCAGCAGTTCAACTTGGGCGGGGGGCAATCAGCCCCAGCATTTT
TRBJ1-2	many	.	TRBV20-1	CSAADQKETNYGYTF	TGCAGTGCTGCGGACCAGAAGGAGACTAACTATGGCTACACCTTC
TRBJ2-1	many	TRBD2	TRBV20-1	CSAPVLAGGTTYEQFF	TGCAGTGCTCCAGTCCTAGCGGGGGGAACTACCTATGAGCAGTTCTTC
TRBJ1-3	.	TRBD1	TRBV5-4	CASSGGGTASGNTIYF	TGTGCCAGCAGCGGTGGAGGGACAGCTTCTGGAAACACCATATATTTT
TRBJ1-2	many	TRBD1	TRBV20-1	CSARVWGQFYGYTF	TGCAGTGCTAGAGTGTGGGGACAGTTCTATGGCTACACCTTC
TRBJ2-7	.	.	TRBV14	CASSQVAGYGHEPYF	TGTGCCAGCAGCCAAGTGGCAGGGTATGGCCACGAGCCGTACTTC
TRBJ1-5	many	.	TRBV11-2	CASSLEPTSNQPQHF	TGTGCCAGCAGCTTAGAACCGACGAGCAATCAGCCCCAGCATTTT
TRBJ2-5	few	.	TRBV6-2/TRBV6-3	CASRTGQQETQYF	TGTGCCAGCAGGACCGGACAACAAGAGACCCAGTACTTC
TRBJ2-2	many	.	TRBV20-1	CSARTGRIYTGELFF	TGCAGTGCTAGGACAGGGAGGATTTACACCGGGGAGCTGTTTTTT
TRBJ1-5	many	.	TRBV5-8	CASSLGFSGNQPQHF	TGTGCCAGCAGCTTGGGGTTTTCGGGAAATCAGCCCCAGCATTTT
TRBJ1-3	many	TRBD1	TRBV19	CASSSGDSYRYSGNTIYF	TGTGCCAGTAGCTCCGGGGACAGTTACCGCTACTCTGGAAACACCATATATTTT
TRBJ2-3	.	.	TRBV20-1	CSARGFLQSTDTQYF	TGCAGTGCTAGAGGGTTTCTACAGAGCACAGATACGCAGTATTTT
TRBJ2-7	.	.	TRBV11-1	CASSLRGVLGDEQYF	TGTGCCAGCAGCTTAAGAGGGGTTCTTGGGGACGAGCAGTACTTC
TRBJ2-3	many	.	TRBV15	CATSRDRGRTDTQYF	TGTGCCACCAGCAGAGATCGAGGGCGCACAGATACGCAGTATTTT